The 29 T cell receptor beta chains in this list originate from one sample, sequenced in a study of CD8 T cells in Susac syndrome. RNA totalling about 0.45 to 1 ug underwent reverse transcription with random hexamers. TCRdb passed the immunoSEQ multiplex PCR reads through MiXCR, listing each CDR3 protein once. The sample contains some 260,000 distinct CDR3 sequences, approximately 81% of which appear only once. Source material: CD8+ T cells from PBMCs. The receptors originated from a human donor with multiple sclerosis.

This chain connects TRBV21-1 to TRBJ2-7; no DNA check was done on the table's D call, TRBD1. TRBV21-1 is a pseudogene. The CDR3 totals 16 residues. The CDR3 loop is CASRGGKGAAGYEQYF. The CDR3 DNA sequence: TGTGCCAGCAGAGGAGGGAAGGGGGCAGCGGGCTACGAGCAGTACTTC.

This rearrangement joins TRBV27 to TRBJ2-3; D unresolved. Germline V gene sequence: CDR1 MNHEY, CDR2 SMNVEV (reference sequence). The V gene lost 3 bases and the J gene lost 0 bases, with 7 bases spanning the gap. The CDR3 is 14 amino acids. The CDR3 sequence: CASSFFSSTDTQYF. CDR3 bases: TGTGCCAGCAGTTTCTTCTCTAGCACAGATACGCAGTATTTT.

This chain links TRBV12-3 or TRBV12-4 with TRBJ2-7, with D possibly matching TRBD2 (6 bases). The CDR3 length is 15 residues. V was shortened by 7 bases and J by 2 bases, with 18 bases between the two germline ends. The CDR3 spells CASTSGVAYTYEQYF. For the CDR3, the DNA is TGTGCCAGCACCTCGGGGGTAGCGTATACCTACGAGCAGTACTTC.

The CDR3 loop is CASSEAIAGSYEQYF. CDR3 DNA: TGTGCCAGCAGTGAAGCGATTGCAGGGAGCTACGAGCAGTACTTC. V gene TRBV2 combines with J gene TRBJ2-7; D may be TRBD1 or TRBD2 (5 bases each). Germline V CDR1 and CDR2: SNHLY, FYNNEI. This CDR3 region has 15 residues. V shed 0 bases and J shed 3 bases, with 12 bases lying between them.

The genes are TRBV27 and TRBJ2-7; the D call may be TRBD1 or TRBD2 (5 bases each). This CDR3 is 13 amino acids long. Trimming took off 8 bases at V and 2 bases at J, with 13 bases between the two ends. Germline-derived CDR1 and CDR2 are MNHEY and SMNVEV (reference sequence). The DNA of the CDR3 is TGTGCCAGCGGTTCCGGGGCAGCCTACGAGCAGTACTTC. Translation gives CASGSGAAYEQYF.

The chain is built from TRBV6-5 and TRBJ1-1, with D perhaps matching TRBD1 (6 bases). The CDR3 spans 16 residues. Germline CDR1 is MNHEY and CDR2 is SVGAGI. Between the trimmed V and J ends, which lost 2 bases and 1 base, there was a span of 14 bases. The CDR3 DNA reads TGTGCCAGCAGTTACGTTGGGACAAGTAGGAACACTGAAGCTTTCTTT. Translation gives CASSYVGTSRNTEAFF.

The genes are TRBV7-9 and TRBJ1-6; 8 positions match TRBD1. V was pared by 6 bases and J by 0 bases, with 4 bases of the junction left unmatched. CDR3 length equals 16 residues. Germline CDR1 is SEHNR and CDR2 is FQNEAQ (reference sequence). CDR3 sequence: CASRHTGGSYNSPLHF. Written as DNA, the CDR3 is TGTGCCAGCAGACATACAGGGGGCTCCTATAATTCACCCCTCCACTTT.

The CDR3 is CATLPGTSSYNEQFF. DNA for the CDR3: TGTGCCACCCTCCCTGGGACTTCCTCCTACAATGAGCAGTTCTTC. V usage is TRBV15 and J usage is TRBJ2-1; a weak D match, TRBD2 (6 bases). Trimming left V 8 bases short and J 0 bases short, with 14 bases between. Per germline, CDR1 LNHNV and CDR2 YYDKDF (reference sequence). This CDR3 is built from 15 residues.

The genes are TRBV9 and TRBJ2-7, with 10 bases fitting TRBD1. The V segment lost 4 bases and the J segment 7 bases; nucleotides outside the gene matches: 11. This CDR3 contains 15 residues. CDR1 is SGDLS, CDR2 YYNGEE, per germline. CDR3 nucleotide sequence: TGTGCCAGCAGCATACGGACAGGGGGAACTTATGAGCAGTACTTC. Its translation: CASSIRTGGTYEQYF.

The genes are TRBV27 and TRBJ2-3, with a weak D call TRBD2 (5 bases). Germline CDR1 reads MNHEY; CDR2 reads SMNVEV (reference sequence). Trimming shortened V by 6 bases and J by 6 bases, and 10 bases separated the two germline ends. This CDR3 has 12 amino acids. CDR3 sequence (DNA): TGTGCCAGCAGCCAGAGGGCGGATACGCAGTATTTT. It codes for CASSQRADTQYF.

This chain joins TRBV5-1 and TRBJ2-1, with a weak D call TRBD2 (5 bases). Germline-derived CDR1 and CDR2 are SGHRS and YFSETQ. The CDR3 is made up of 14 amino acids. The V and J ends lost 2 bases and 6 bases respectively, with 12 bases between them. The CDR3 here is CASSFDGGINEQFF. The CDR3 nucleotides are TGCGCCAGCAGCTTCGACGGAGGTATCAATGAGCAGTTCTTC. Looking up the rest from reference TRBV5-1 and TRBJ2-1 gives the full variable domain: KAGVTQTPRYLIKTRGQQVTLSCSPISGHRSVSWYQQTPGQGLQFLFEYFSETQRNKGNFPGRFSGRQFSNSRSEMNVSTLELGDSALYLCASSFDGGINEQFFGPGTRLTVL.

The V call is TRBV2, the J call TRBJ2-1; 7 nucleotides match TRBD2. Per germline, CDR1 SNHLY and CDR2 FYNNEI. The CDR3 loop spans 16 amino acids. V gave up 2 bases and J gave up 0 bases; unmatched junction bases: 4. DNA for the CDR3: TGTGCCAGCAGTGAATCCGGCGGGAGCTCCTACAATGAGCAGTTCTTC. It codes for CASSESGGSSYNEQFF.

This chain links TRBV27 with TRBJ2-1, with 12 bases aligning to TRBD2. Trimming cost V 5 bases and J 6 bases; bases outside gene matches: 5. From germline, CDR1 is MNHEY and CDR2 SMNVEV (reference sequence). There are 15 residues in the CDR3. For the CDR3, the DNA is TGTGCCAGCAGTGGACTAGCGGGATCCCCCAATGAGCAGTTCTTC. Translation: CASSGLAGSPNEQFF.

The rearrangement uses TRBV10-3 and TRBJ1-1, with a weak D call TRBD1 (6 bases). There are 16 residues in the CDR3. Looked up from germline, CDR1 is ENHRY and CDR2 is SYGVKD. V lost 7 bases to trimming and J lost 1 base, with 19 bases between them. This CDR3 is CAITEGLGGRNTEAFF. The CDR3 coding sequence is TGTGCCATCACCGAGGGGCTCGGGGGCCGGAACACTGAAGCTTTCTTT.

The chain combines TRBV29-1 with TRBJ2-3, with a weak D call TRBD2 (5 bases). The CDR3 runs to 15 residues. V was clipped by 5 bases and J by 0 bases, with 15 bases between them. Germline assignment: CDR1 SQVTM and CDR2 ANQGSEA. The CDR3 sequence is CSVKPRGGSTDTQYF. CDR3 DNA sequence: TGCAGCGTTAAGCCCAGAGGCGGGAGCACAGATACGCAGTATTTT.

This clonotype has more than one count but fewer than ten. The rearrangement joins TRBV6-5 to TRBJ1-6; D unresolved. The CDR3 consists of 15 residues. Trimming shortened V by 2 bases and J by 6 bases, and 11 bases separated the two germline ends. Looked up from germline, CDR1 is MNHEY and CDR2 is SVGAGI. The CDR3 nucleotides are TGTGCCAGCAGTTACGGTGGCACCCTTAATTCACCCCTCCACTTT. Translated: CASSYGGTLNSPLHF.

This chain links TRBV30 with TRBJ2-3; D unclear. CDR1 is GTSNPN and CDR2 is SVGIG in the germline V gene (reference sequence). V dropped 2 bases and J dropped 0 bases, with 9 bases sitting between them. The CDR3 runs 14 residues. The CDR3 DNA reads TGTGCCTGGAGTCTGGCTTCTAGCACAGATACGCAGTATTTT. It codes for CAWSLASSTDTQYF. Using reference TRBV30 and TRBJ2-3 for the parts outside the CDR3, the full variable domain is SQTIHQWPATLVQPVGSPLSLECTVEGTSNPNLYWYRQAAGRGLQLLFYSVGIGQISSEVPQNLSASRPQDRQFILSSKKLLLSDSGFYLCAWSLASSTDTQYFGPGTRLTVL.

The rearrangement links TRBV7-9 to TRBJ1-4, with 9 nucleotides matching TRBD1. The germline V gene has CDR1 SEHNR and CDR2 FQNEAQ (reference sequence). The CDR3 extends over 12 amino acids. After removal of 5 bases from V and 10 bases from J, the junction contained 2 bases not matched to a gene. DNA for the CDR3: TGTGCCAGCAGCCTACAGGGGGCAAAACTGTTTTTT. Protein product: CASSLQGAKLFF.

The chain combines TRBV6-1 with TRBJ2-7; 8 bases match TRBD1. V was pared by 0 bases and J by 6 bases, with 7 bases of the junction left unmatched. The V gene's germline CDR1 is MNHNS and CDR2 SASEGT. CDR3 size: 15 residues. The CDR3 spells CASSEAPLDRGEQYF. The CDR3 DNA follows: TGTGCCAGCAGTGAAGCCCCTCTCGACAGGGGCGAGCAGTACTTC.

V is TRBV19 and J is TRBJ1-1; D is unresolved. In germline, CDR1 is LNHDA, CDR2 SQIVND (reference sequence). The CDR3 length is 13 residues. With 2 bases removed from V and 2 bases from J, the gap between germline ends came to 6 bases. CDR3 residues: CASSIPGNTEAFF. CDR3 DNA sequence: TGTGCCAGTAGTATACCGGGAAACACTGAAGCTTTCTTT.

This clonotype was seen only once. The V and J genes are TRBV27 and TRBJ2-3; D gene ambiguous. The V and J ends lost 7 bases and 1 base respectively, with 12 bases between them. The CDR3 spans 14 residues. CDR1 and CDR2 (germline): MNHEY, SMNVEV (reference sequence). The CDR3 reads CASKWVSGTDTQYF. CDR3 nucleotides: TGTGCCAGCAAATGGGTGTCTGGCACAGATACGCAGTATTTT.

About this clonotype: The germline gene is not matched at one end of the junction; a read error may be the cause. The CDR3: CASSFYSDSVNPEAFF. CDR3 in DNA: TGTGCCAGCAGTTTCTACTCGGACAGCGTGAACCCTGAAGCTTTCTTT. The chain recombines TRBV28 with TRBJ1-1; weak D call: TRBD1 (6 bases). The CDR3 sequence is 16 residues long. CDR1 is MDHEN, CDR2 SYDVKM, per germline.

V gene TRBV9 combines with J gene TRBJ2-3; the match to TRBD2 covers 8 bases. The V segment lost 4 bases and the J segment 2 bases; nucleotides outside the gene matches: 9. In germline, CDR1 is SGDLS, CDR2 YYNGEE. The CDR3 extends over 16 amino acids. The CDR3 nucleotides read TGTGCCAGCAGCCCAACTAGCGGTCTTATCACAGATACGCAGTATTTT. This encodes CASSPTSGLITDTQYF.

The CDR3: CASSFIAGEYTGELFF. The CDR3 DNA reads TGTGCCAGCAGCTTTATAGCGGGAGAGTATACCGGGGAGCTGTTTTTT. The chain recombines TRBV5-4 with TRBJ2-2; 9 bases line up with TRBD2. CDR1 is SGHNT, CDR2 YYREEE, per germline (reference sequence). The CDR3 runs 16 residues. V shed 2 bases, J shed 5 bases, and the junction held 7 bases outside the gene matches.

V gene TRBV7-3 combines with J gene TRBJ2-3; D unresolved. The ends were cut back, 5 bases at V and 5 bases at J, with 8 bases in the middle. The V gene's germline CDR1 is SGHTA and CDR2 FQGTGA. The CDR3 runs 12 residues. The CDR3: CASSPKGDTQYF. DNA for the CDR3: TGTGCCAGCAGCCCTAAGGGAGATACGCAGTATTTT.

V and J are TRBV10-3 and TRBJ2-2; tentative D call: TRBD2 (6 bases). The V and J ends lost 7 bases and 1 base respectively, with 10 bases between them. The CDR3 extends over 14 amino acids. Germline V gene lookup returns CDR1 ENHRY and CDR2 SYGVKD. The CDR3 reads CAIKGGVNTGELFF. The CDR3, as DNA: TGTGCCATCAAAGGAGGGGTGAACACCGGGGAGCTGTTTTTT.

The rearrangement uses TRBV2 and TRBJ2-2, with TRBD1 matching 7 bases. This CDR3 region has 15 residues. Per the germline V gene, CDR1 is SNHLY and CDR2 is FYNNEI. The J segment lost 5 bases and the V segment lost 4 bases, leaving 7 bases of the junction unmatched. DNA for the CDR3: TGTGCCAGCAGTGGGGGGACAGAGGGGACCGGGGAGCTGTTTTTT. It translates to CASSGGTEGTGELFF.

CDR3 protein: CASSSNSLPNTGELFF. The CDR3 DNA follows: TGTGCCAGCAGCTCGAACTCTCTCCCCAACACCGGGGAGCTGTTTTTT. The genes are TRBV13 and TRBJ2-2; D not certain. Trimming removed 4 bases from V and 2 bases from J, with 14 bases in between. The CDR3 consists of 16 residues. CDR1 PRHDT and CDR2 FYEKMQ come from the germline V gene (reference sequence).

This chain links TRBV20-1 with TRBJ2-7, with TRBD1 identical over 8 bases. V shed 0 bases and J 1 base; nucleotides not matched to a gene: 5. The CDR3 totals 15 residues. From germline, CDR1 is DFQATT and CDR2 SNEGSKA (reference sequence). In nucleotides, the CDR3 is TGCAGTGCTAGAGATTCGGGACAGGCATCCTACGAGCAGTACTTC. This codes for CSARDSGQASYEQYF.